This TCR beta chain appears in the sequencing data of a study of siplizumab effects on memory and regulatory T cells. The study, taken as a whole, reports: Relative to controls at around 25%, mappable alloreactive CD4+ clones exhibited a mean Treg-derived proportion of roughly 69% with siplizumab.

Assaying covered about 10^5 TCR templates per sample. Clones were read by immunoSEQ multiplex PCR, and TCRdb kept only the in-frame ones, dropping some. Here the sample spans about 100,000 clones, 85% to 95% being singletons. V lost 7 bases and J lost 4, with 11 bases in between. Germline V gives CDR1 MDHEN, CDR2 SYDVKM. This CDR3 is 13 amino acids long. In regard to this clone: Its antigen is unidentified.

The J gene is TRBJ1-3, the V gene TRBV28, with a weak D call TRBD1 (5 bases). The sequence derives from a human donor in good health. Material: non-Treg CD4+ T cells sorted from blood. In DNA, the CDR3 is TGTGCCAGCAAGGTCCAGGGAGGAAACACCATATATTTT. Residues: CASKVQGGNTIYF.